Listed here are 25 T cell receptor beta chains from one sample, sequenced in a study of cytomegalovirus exposure and HLA in healthy donors. PCR was performed using 60 Vbeta and 13 Jbeta primers. Profiled with immunoSEQ multiplex PCR; TCRdb holds only in-frame clones, not every one. Here the sample spans tens of thousands of clones, about 81% being singletons. Sequenced sample: PBMCs. The receptor set was obtained from a man aged 30 to 45 in good health and CMV-seropositive.

In its sample, this clone was seen a few times. The J gene is TRBJ1-2, the V gene TRBV9; 7 nucleotides line up with TRBD1. Germline assignment: CDR1 SGDLS and CDR2 YYNGEE. The CDR3 is 15 amino acids. V shed 0 bases and J 6 bases; nucleotides not matched to a gene: 8. The CDR3 region has the DNA TGTGCCAGCAGCGTAGCACGGCAGGGGGTCCATGGCTACACCTTC. This codes for CASSVARQGVHGYTF.

The chain uses TRBV18 and TRBJ1-2; D ambiguous. CDR1 and CDR2 from the germline V gene are KGHSH and LQKENI. CDR3 size: 15 residues. V gave up 2 bases and J gave up 0 bases, with 10 bases separating them. The CDR3 region is CASSPTTESNYGYTF. In DNA, the CDR3 is TGTGCCAGCTCACCAACAACAGAATCTAACTATGGCTACACCTTC.

This clone was picked up a small number of times. The chain joins TRBV6-5 to TRBJ2-2; D is perhaps TRBD1 (5 bases). Trimming cost V 6 bases and J 6 bases, with 8 bases left between them. The CDR3 is made up of 12 amino acids. Per the germline V gene, CDR1 is MNHEY and CDR2 is SVGAGI. CDR3 sequence reads: CASRSGPGELFF. The CDR3 bases are TGTGCCAGCAGGTCAGGGCCCGGGGAGCTGTTTTTT.

The chain joins TRBV19 to TRBJ1-4; 10 nucleotides align to TRBD1. Germline V lookup: CDR1 LNHDA, CDR2 SQIVND (reference sequence). The CDR3 is made up of 15 amino acids. After removal of 5 bases from V and 7 bases from J, the junction contained 7 bases not matched to a gene. The CDR3 region is CASSERQGAFEKLFF. The CDR3, as DNA: TGTGCCAGTAGTGAGCGACAGGGGGCGTTTGAAAAACTGTTTTTT.

This sequence joins TRBV7-9 and TRBJ2-7, with TRBD1 matching over 7 bases. This CDR3 spans 13 amino acids. Looked up from germline, CDR1 is SEHNR and CDR2 is FQNEAQ (reference sequence). With V trimmed by 5 bases and J by 6 bases, 7 bases remained unmatched. CDR3 bases: TGTGCCAGCAGCCGCGGACAGGAAGGCGAGCAGTACTTC. It encodes CASSRGQEGEQYF.

The chain employs TRBV5-1 and TRBJ1-5; TRBD1 matches 9 bases. This CDR3 is built from 16 residues. The ends lost 0 bases at V and 1 base at J; junction bases unmatched: 2. Germline assignment: CDR1 SGHRS and CDR2 YFSETQ. The CDR3 DNA follows: TGCGCCAGCAGCTTGGGAGGACAGGGGAGCAATCAGCCCCAGCATTTT. Translated, it gives CASSLGGQGSNQPQHF.

The chain combines TRBV27 with TRBJ2-3, with D unresolved. This CDR3 comprises 14 residues. Germline loops: CDR1 MNHEY, CDR2 SMNVEV (reference sequence). Trimming cost V 6 bases and J 0 bases, with 10 bases left between them. Written as DNA, the CDR3 is TGTGCCAGCAGACTAAACCCAAGCACAGATACGCAGTATTTT. This gives the protein CASRLNPSTDTQYF.

The chain has TRBV2 and TRBJ1-3, with 10 bases lining up with TRBD1. V shed 2 bases and J 0 bases; nucleotides not matched to a gene: 4. The germline V gene encodes CDR1 SNHLY and CDR2 FYNNEI. The CDR3 is 17 amino acids. This CDR3 reads CASSESGTGVSGNTIYF. CDR3 nucleotide sequence: TGTGCCAGCAGTGAATCAGGGACAGGGGTCTCTGGAAACACCATATATTTT.

J is TRBJ2-2 and V is TRBV6-6; 7 bases are a match to TRBD1. The germline CDR1 and CDR2 sequences are MNHNY and SVGAGI (reference sequence). This CDR3 is 15 amino acids long. J was trimmed by 1 base and V by 6 bases; bases with no gene match: 5. For the CDR3, the DNA is TGTGCCAGCAGGATACGACAGGGGAACACCGGGGAGCTGTTTTTT. Its protein product is CASRIRQGNTGELFF.

The rearrangement joins TRBV5-4 to TRBJ2-7; 7 bases line up with TRBD2. The CDR3 loop spans 15 amino acids. The germline V gene encodes CDR1 SGHNT and CDR2 YYREEE (reference sequence). V shed 2 bases, J shed 3 bases, and the junction held 8 bases outside the gene matches. The CDR3 region is CASSFGGDYRYEQYF. CDR3 DNA sequence: TGTGCCAGCAGCTTCGGAGGGGACTATCGCTACGAGCAGTACTTC.

J is TRBJ2-1 and V is TRBV19; 13 bases agree with TRBD2. This CDR3 spans 14 amino acids. Germline V gene data show CDR1 as LNHDA and CDR2 as SQIVND (reference sequence). The trim removed 3 bases at V and 9 bases at J, leaving 2 bases unmatched. CDR3 bases: TGTGCCAGTAGTATCGGACTAGCGGGGGCTGAGCAGTTCTTC. This codes for CASSIGLAGAEQFF.

The V gene is TRBV6-1, the J gene TRBJ1-2, with D possibly TRBD1 on 5 matching bases. The CDR3 spans 14 residues. Looked up from germline, CDR1 is MNHNS and CDR2 is SASEGT. V was clipped by 0 bases and J by 5 bases, with 10 bases between them. The CDR3 DNA reads TGTGCCAGCAGTGAAGCCCGACAGAGGTATGGCTACACCTTC. Translating gives CASSEARQRYGYTF.

The chain is built from TRBV2 and TRBJ2-1; D uncertain. CDR3 length: 15 amino acids. V was trimmed by 6 bases and J by 7 bases, leaving 19 bases between them. CDR1 SNHLY and CDR2 FYNNEI come from the germline V gene. The CDR3 DNA follows: TGTGCCAGCAGGGTCGAGGAAGGTCCTTTGAATGAGCAGTTCTTC. It specifies CASRVEEGPLNEQFF. Full variable domain (remainder filled in from reference TRBV2 and TRBJ2-1): EPEVTQTPSHQVTQMGQEVILRCVPISNHLYFYWYRQILGQKVEFLVSFYNNEISEKSEIFDDQFSVERPDGSNFTLKIRSTKLEDSAMYFCASRVEEGPLNEQFFGPGTRLTVL.

V and J are TRBV28 and TRBJ1-1, with D possibly TRBD1 on 5 matching bases. Germline CDR1 MDHEN, CDR2 SYDVKM. CDR3 length: 14 amino acids. V was cut by 5 bases and J by 5 bases, with 15 bases left in between. This CDR3 reads CASSIYGGGTEAFF. CDR3 sequence (DNA): TGTGCCAGCAGTATTTACGGGGGTGGGACTGAAGCTTTCTTT.

The V gene is TRBV6-6, the J gene TRBJ1-2; D possibly corresponds to TRBD1 (6 bases). This CDR3 is built from 16 residues. Germline V lookup: CDR1 MNHNY, CDR2 SVGAGI (reference sequence). Trimming shortened V by 7 bases and J by 4 bases, and 22 bases separated the two germline ends. The chain's CDR3 is CASTSWGQVFTYGYTF. The CDR3 bases are TGTGCCAGCACCTCATGGGGACAAGTCTTCACCTATGGCTACACCTTC.

The chain uses TRBV5-1 and TRBJ1-3; no definite D call. The CDR3 has 15 amino acids. CDR1 is SGHRS, CDR2 YFSETQ, per germline. Between the trimmed V and J ends, which lost 1 base and 0 bases, there was a span of 8 bases. In nucleotides, the CDR3 is TGCGCCAGCAGCTTGAACAGCTACTCTGGAAACACCATATATTTT. This encodes CASSLNSYSGNTIYF.

This chain connects TRBV7-2 to TRBJ2-3; TRBD2 aligns across 11 bases. Germline CDR1 reads SGHTA; CDR2 reads FQGNSA. The CDR3 covers 15 residues. The V and J ends lost 4 bases and 5 bases, in that order; junction bases with no gene match: 5. Written as DNA, the CDR3 is TGTGCCAGCAGCTCAACTAGCGGGGGCCTAGATACGCAGTATTTT. Translation gives CASSSTSGGLDTQYF.

The chain carries TRBV14 and TRBJ1-2; possibly TRBD1 for D (5 bases). Looked up from germline, CDR1 is SGHDN and CDR2 is FVKESK. With 1 base removed from V and 8 bases from J, the gap between germline ends came to 8 bases. The CDR3 is 12 residues long. CDR3 loop: CASSQGRGGYTF. The CDR3 nucleotides read TGTGCCAGCAGCCAAGGAAGGGGAGGCTACACCTTC.

The rearrangement uses TRBV9 and TRBJ1-4; D gene unclear. Trimming took 1 base from V and 7 from J, leaving 11 bases between them. The V gene's germline CDR1 is SGDLS and CDR2 YYNGEE. CDR3 length: 14 amino acids. DNA of the CDR3: TGTGCCAGCAGCGTAAATACAGCCGGTGAAAAACTGTTTTTT. Translating it yields CASSVNTAGEKLFF.

J is TRBJ1-3 and V is TRBV5-8; possible D gene TRBD1, 5 bases. CDR1 and CDR2 from the germline V gene are SGHTS and YDEGEE. Trimming pared 1 base from V and 0 bases from J, leaving 11 bases between. There are 16 residues in the CDR3. The chain's CDR3 is CASSLKGHLSGNTIYF. CDR3 in DNA: TGTGCCAGCAGCTTGAAAGGACACCTCTCTGGAAACACCATATATTTT.

V is TRBV4-3 and J is TRBJ1-2; 10 bases are shared with TRBD1. V shed 0 bases and J 0 bases; nucleotides not matched to a gene: 7. CDR3 size: 18 residues. CDR1 and CDR2 (germline): LGHNA, YSLEER. The CDR3 protein is CASSQEADRGWANYGYTF. Written as DNA, the CDR3 is TGCGCCAGCAGCCAAGAGGCGGACAGGGGGTGGGCTAACTATGGCTACACCTTC.

V usage is TRBV7-3 and J usage is TRBJ2-2, with a weak D call TRBD2 (5 bases). The V end was cut by 5 bases, the J end by 3 bases, with 19 bases between. The germline V gene has CDR1 SGHTA and CDR2 FQGTGA. The CDR3 contains 17 residues. The CDR3: CASSLSSTRADTGELFF. The CDR3, as DNA: TGTGCCAGCAGCCTTTCAAGTACTAGGGCAGACACCGGGGAGCTGTTTTTT.

The V call is TRBV2, the J call TRBJ2-5, with D possibly TRBD1 on 6 matching bases. The CDR3 is 17 amino acids. The germline gives CDR1 SNHLY, CDR2 FYNNEI. V dropped 1 base and J dropped 2 bases, with 17 bases sitting between them. The CDR3 DNA reads TGTGCCAGCAGTGAAGGGGGTTTGGGGGCCGGGCAAGAGACCCAGTACTTC. This codes for CASSEGGLGAGQETQYF.

This clone occurred once. The chain links TRBV20-1 to TRBJ2-5; D is unclear. CDR1 and CDR2 from the germline V gene are DFQATT and SNEGSKA (reference sequence). Trimming cost V 6 bases and J 5 bases, with 7 bases left between them. The CDR3 spans 10 residues. The CDR3 nucleotides are TGCAGTGCGAGACTGGAGACCCAGTACTTC. It is translated as CSARLETQYF.

This clone was seen a few times. The V gene is TRBV10-3, the J gene TRBJ1-1; 7 bases agree with TRBD1. CDR1 is ENHRY, CDR2 SYGVKD, per germline. V lost 6 bases to trimming and J lost 10 bases; unmatched junction nucleotides: 11. The CDR3 loop spans 13 amino acids. The CDR3 is CAISTTGSRVAFF. In DNA, the CDR3 is TGTGCCATCAGCACGACAGGGTCAAGAGTAGCTTTCTTT.